Below, 27 T cell receptor beta chains from the same sample are listed, as sequenced in a study of T cell responses to AZD1222 COVID-19 vaccine. Assay used: immunoSEQ multiplex PCR; TCRdb lists only in-frame clones, some missing. The sample includes 100,000 to 150,000 clones, around 93% of them seen just once. The source material was peripheral blood, sampled on day 0 of AZD1222 vaccination. Source of these receptors: an adult in good health.

CDR3 in amino acids: CASSFSVGYYGYTF. CDR3 DNA: TGTGCCAGCAGCTTTTCCGTCGGGTACTATGGCTACACCTTC. J is TRBJ1-2 and V is TRBV5-8; unclear D gene. Trimming removed 2 bases from V and 3 bases from J, with 11 bases in between. The CDR3 sequence is 14 residues long. Per the germline V gene, CDR1 is SGHTS and CDR2 is YDEGEE.

V and J are TRBV2 and TRBJ1-5, with D unresolved. Between the trimmed V and J ends, which lost 3 bases and 2 bases, there was a span of 5 bases. The germline V gene encodes CDR1 SNHLY and CDR2 FYNNEI. The CDR3 is 13 amino acids. The CDR3 spells CASSDGRNQPQHF. The CDR3 DNA reads as TGTGCCAGCAGTGACGGCCGCAATCAGCCCCAGCATTTT.

CDR3 loop: CASRQGGNQPQHF. CDR3 in DNA: TGTGCCAGCAGGCAGGGAGGCAATCAGCCCCAGCATTTT. The V gene is TRBV28, the J gene TRBJ1-5; perhaps TRBD1 as D (5 bases). Deletions cut 6 bases from V and 2 bases from J, with 8 bases between. Germline V gives CDR1 MDHEN, CDR2 SYDVKM. This CDR3 is built from 13 residues.

This clone was seen a handful of times. The rearrangement links TRBV7-9 to TRBJ1-2, with unresolved D. The length of the CDR3 is 16 residues. V lost 6 bases and J lost 3, with 20 bases in between. Germline V lookup: CDR1 SEHNR, CDR2 FQNEAQ (reference sequence). For the CDR3, the DNA is TGTGCCAGCAGACCAGTTGGCCGGTCCTGGGACTATGGCTACACCTTC. Translation: CASRPVGRSWDYGYTF. Filled out from reference TRBV7-9 and TRBJ1-2, the complete variable domain reads DTGVSQNPRHKITKRGQNVTFRCDPISEHNRLYWYRQTLGQGPEFLTYFQNEAQLEKSRLLSDRFSAERPKGSFSTLEIQRTEQGDSAMYLCASRPVGRSWDYGYTFGSGTRLTVV.

The chain couples TRBV4-2 to TRBJ2-3, with 8 bases identical to TRBD2. CDR3 size: 15 residues. After removal of 4 bases from V and 2 bases from J, the junction contained 5 bases not matched to a gene. From germline, CDR1 is LGHNA and CDR2 YNFKEQ. CDR3 nucleotides: TGTGCCAGCAGCCTTGGGACTAGGATCACAGATACGCAGTATTTT. It yields the protein CASSLGTRITDTQYF.

The V and J genes are TRBV29-1 and TRBJ1-2; maybe TRBD1 (5 bases). The CDR3 runs 14 residues. The germline CDR1 and CDR2 sequences are SQVTM and ANQGSEA. Trimming pared 2 bases from V and 1 base from J, leaving 11 bases between. The CDR3 nucleotides are TGCAGCGTTGAAAAGGCAGGGTTTAACTATGGCTACACCTTC. Its protein is CSVEKAGFNYGYTF.

The chain is built from TRBV5-4 and TRBJ2-3; 10 nucleotides line up with TRBD2. Trimming cost V 2 bases and J 0 bases; bases outside gene matches: 6. The CDR3 runs to 17 residues. Germline-derived CDR1 and CDR2 are SGHNT and YYREEE (reference sequence). In DNA, the CDR3 is TGTGCCAGCAGCTTCTTAACGACTAGCGGGAGCACAGATACGCAGTATTTT. Its translation: CASSFLTTSGSTDTQYF.

V is TRBV15 and J is TRBJ1-1, with TRBD1 matching over 11 bases. Germline CDR1 is LNHNV and CDR2 is YYDKDF (reference sequence). The CDR3 contains 14 residues. Trimming at V came to 10 bases and at J to 4 bases, leaving 8 bases not matched to a gene. The CDR3 DNA is TGTGCCATCAGAACCGGGACAGGGGGCACTGAAGCTTTCTTT. Its protein product is CAIRTGTGGTEAFF.

The rearrangement links TRBV2 to TRBJ1-5; weak D call: TRBD1 (6 bases). The CDR3 totals 14 residues. Germline V gene sequence: CDR1 SNHLY, CDR2 FYNNEI. V was pared by 4 bases and J by 7 bases, with 14 bases between. In DNA, the CDR3 is TGTGCCAGCAGTGTAACAGGGTCGCGACAGCCCCAGCATTTT. It translates to CASSVTGSRQPQHF.

The chain recombines TRBV9 with TRBJ1-1; D is undetermined. CDR1 SGDLS and CDR2 YYNGEE come from the germline V gene. The V gene lost 0 bases and the J gene lost 4 bases, with 16 bases spanning the gap. The CDR3 has 16 residues. CDR3 in amino acids: CASSVAPIEAVTEAFF. The DNA of the CDR3 is TGTGCCAGCAGCGTAGCTCCCATCGAGGCAGTCACTGAAGCTTTCTTT.

V is TRBV6-6 and J is TRBJ2-1, with 10 bases identical to TRBD2. V was pared by 2 bases and J by 7 bases, with 8 bases of the junction left unmatched. This CDR3 spans 16 amino acids. In germline, CDR1 is MNHNY, CDR2 SVGAGI (reference sequence). CDR3 in amino acids: CASSYQLAGAENEQFF. DNA for the CDR3: TGTGCCAGCAGTTACCAGCTAGCGGGAGCGGAGAATGAGCAGTTCTTC.

V is TRBV7-6 and J is TRBJ2-3; 8 bases agree with TRBD2. Germline CDR1 and CDR2: SGHVS and FNYEAQ. This CDR3 has 17 residues. V lost 5 bases, J lost 4 bases, and 14 bases stayed unmatched. This CDR3 reads CASSVPRGGKEADTQYF. CDR3 DNA: TGTGCCAGCAGCGTACCTCGGGGGGGGAAAGAGGCAGATACGCAGTATTTT. Drawing the rest from reference TRBV7-6 and TRBJ2-3, the complete variable domain is GAGVSQSPRYKVTKRGQDVALRCDPISGHVSLYWYRQALGQGPEFLTYFNYEAQQDKSGLPNDRFSAERPEGSISTLTIQRTEQRDSAMYRCASSVPRGGKEADTQYFGPGTRLTVL.

The rearrangement joins TRBV10-3 to TRBJ1-1; tentatively, D is TRBD1 (5 bases). The V gene lost 2 bases and the J gene lost 5 bases, with 9 bases spanning the gap. Germline V gene sequence: CDR1 ENHRY, CDR2 SYGVKD. This CDR3 contains 13 residues. Here the CDR3 DNA reads TGTGCCATCAGTGAGGGGGCAGCGACTGAAGCTTTCTTT. Its translation is CAISEGAATEAFF.

In the case of this clone: In this CDR3 the conserved last residue, phenylalanine or tryptophan, is missing, so a read error is likely. Because the CDR3's place on the DNA is in doubt, the DNA is left out and the CDR3 is given as listed by TCRdb. This sequence joins TRBV20-1 and TRBJ2-7; the table's D gene call, TRBD1, was not cross checked with the DNA. 12 amino acids form the CDR3, both terminal residues included. The germline CDR1 and CDR2 sequences are DFQATT and SNEGSKA (reference sequence). The CDR3 here is CSASHPVQGILI.

The rearrangement links TRBV6-5 to TRBJ2-3, with D tentatively TRBD2 (6 bases). CDR3 length: 14 amino acids. The V gene lost 5 bases and the J gene lost 6 bases, with 15 bases spanning the gap. Germline V gene sequence: CDR1 MNHEY, CDR2 SVGAGI. The CDR3 DNA reads as TGTGCCAGCAGTCACCGGGACTGGGACGATACGCAGTATTTT. Residues: CASSHRDWDDTQYF.

This chain joins TRBV19 and TRBJ1-5, with 9 bases matching TRBD1. The CDR3 covers 15 residues. Trimming cost V 6 bases and J 3 bases; bases outside gene matches: 6. Germline V gene lookup returns CDR1 LNHDA and CDR2 SQIVND (reference sequence). CDR3 in DNA: TGTGCCAGTAGGGGACAGGGTTTAATCAATCAGCCCCAGCATTTT. It specifies CASRGQGLINQPQHF.

For this clone: The DNA is left out, because the CDR3 cannot be placed on it with certainty; the CDR3 is given as TCRdb lists it. The genes are TRBV19 and TRBJ2-2. Per the germline V gene, CDR1 is LNHDA and CDR2 is SQIVND (reference sequence). The CDR3 length equals 13 residues, ends included. The CDR3 is CASGGRRAGELFF.

This chain joins TRBV6-1 and TRBJ1-2, with 9 bases aligning to TRBD1. This CDR3 region has 15 residues. V was clipped by 2 bases and J by 6 bases; unmatched bases: 7. Germline CDR1 MNHNS, CDR2 SASEGT. CDR3 residues: CASSEMTGGPDGYTF. DNA of the CDR3: TGTGCCAGCAGTGAAATGACAGGGGGGCCTGATGGCTACACCTTC.

The chain employs TRBV28 and TRBJ1-1; 10 bases match TRBD1. CDR1 is MDHEN, CDR2 SYDVKM, per germline. Unmatched junction bases numbered 7, after V lost 5 bases and J lost 10 bases. This CDR3 has 13 amino acids. The CDR3 protein is CASSTPGQGTAFF. Written as DNA, the CDR3 is TGTGCCAGCAGTACCCCGGGACAGGGGACAGCTTTCTTT.

This clone has only one observation. The V and J genes are TRBV5-6 and TRBJ2-1; TRBD2 agrees at 9 bases. V shed 3 bases and J 2 bases; nucleotides not matched to a gene: 3. The CDR3 runs to 15 residues. Germline V lookup: CDR1 SGHDT, CDR2 YYEEEE. The chain's CDR3 is CASSSRGGAYNEQFF. The CDR3 DNA is TGTGCCAGCAGCTCCCGCGGGGGGGCCTACAATGAGCAGTTCTTC.

The V call is TRBV6-5, the J call TRBJ1-2; 8 bases align to TRBD1. CDR1 and CDR2 (germline): MNHEY, SVGAGI. CDR3 length equals 15 residues. The J segment lost 4 bases and the V segment lost 4 bases, leaving 8 bases of the junction unmatched. This CDR3 is CASSFNSGGSYGYTF. The DNA of the CDR3 is TGTGCCAGCAGTTTTAATTCAGGGGGCAGCTATGGCTACACCTTC.

The chain joins TRBV20-1 to TRBJ1-2; tentatively, D is TRBD1 (6 bases). This CDR3 has 15 amino acids. Germline loops: CDR1 DFQATT, CDR2 SNEGSKA (reference sequence). Between the trimmed V and J ends, which lost 3 bases and 2 bases, there was a span of 16 bases. Written as DNA, the CDR3 is TGCAGTGCTAGTGGGCGACAGGACACGAACTATGGCTACACCTTC. Its protein product is CSASGRQDTNYGYTF.

This clone was observed a single time. The CDR3 is CASSLIGGAETDTQYF. The DNA of the CDR3 is TGCGCCAGCAGCTTGATTGGGGGCGCTGAAACAGATACGCAGTATTTT. The V gene is TRBV5-1, the J gene TRBJ2-3; tentative D call: TRBD1 (6 bases). Looked up from germline, CDR1 is SGHRS and CDR2 is YFSETQ. Between the trimmed V and J ends, which lost 1 base and 3 bases, there was a span of 15 bases. The CDR3 contains 16 residues. The full variable domain, completed using reference TRBV5-1 and TRBJ2-3, is KAGVTQTPRYLIKTRGQQVTLSCSPISGHRSVSWYQQTPGQGLQFLFEYFSETQRNKGNFPGRFSGRQFSNSRSEMNVSTLELGDSALYLCASSLIGGAETDTQYFGPGTRLTVL.

The V call is TRBV2, the J call TRBJ1-5; D is possibly TRBD1 (6 bases). V lost 2 bases and J 6 bases, leaving 8 bases between the germline ends. Germline CDR1 reads SNHLY; CDR2 reads FYNNEI. This CDR3 contains 13 residues. CDR3 residues: CASSEPGAQPQHF. The CDR3 bases are TGTGCCAGCAGTGAACCGGGGGCTCAGCCCCAGCATTTT.

The chain is built from TRBV6-6 and TRBJ2-1; D may correspond to TRBD1 or TRBD2 (5 bases each). Trimming stripped 6 bases from V and 2 bases from J, with 20 bases between. The CDR3 covers 17 residues. CDR1 is MNHNY and CDR2 is SVGAGI in the germline V gene (reference sequence). The CDR3 spells CASSRNGASRTYNEQFF. The DNA for the CDR3 is TGTGCCAGCAGCCGAAACGGGGCTAGCCGGACCTACAATGAGCAGTTCTTC.

This clone appeared a single time. The genes are TRBV9 and TRBJ2-3, with D possibly TRBD2 on 7 matching bases. The V and J ends lost 3 bases and 13 bases respectively, with 15 bases between them. Germline values: CDR1 SGDLS, CDR2 YYNGEE. The CDR3 has 12 residues. The CDR3 DNA reads as TGTGCCAGCAGCGGGGAGGGGGAGCGGGAGTATTTT. It is translated as CASSGEGEREYF.

The DNA of the CDR3 is TGTGCCAGCAGTTTTGGGCGGGGGGCTGAAGCTTTCTTT. Protein product: CASSFGRGAEAFF. The chain joins TRBV27 to TRBJ1-1; weak D call: TRBD1 (5 bases). This CDR3 region has 13 residues. Per germline, CDR1 MNHEY and CDR2 SMNVEV (reference sequence). V lost 3 bases, J lost 6 bases, and 11 bases lay in between.